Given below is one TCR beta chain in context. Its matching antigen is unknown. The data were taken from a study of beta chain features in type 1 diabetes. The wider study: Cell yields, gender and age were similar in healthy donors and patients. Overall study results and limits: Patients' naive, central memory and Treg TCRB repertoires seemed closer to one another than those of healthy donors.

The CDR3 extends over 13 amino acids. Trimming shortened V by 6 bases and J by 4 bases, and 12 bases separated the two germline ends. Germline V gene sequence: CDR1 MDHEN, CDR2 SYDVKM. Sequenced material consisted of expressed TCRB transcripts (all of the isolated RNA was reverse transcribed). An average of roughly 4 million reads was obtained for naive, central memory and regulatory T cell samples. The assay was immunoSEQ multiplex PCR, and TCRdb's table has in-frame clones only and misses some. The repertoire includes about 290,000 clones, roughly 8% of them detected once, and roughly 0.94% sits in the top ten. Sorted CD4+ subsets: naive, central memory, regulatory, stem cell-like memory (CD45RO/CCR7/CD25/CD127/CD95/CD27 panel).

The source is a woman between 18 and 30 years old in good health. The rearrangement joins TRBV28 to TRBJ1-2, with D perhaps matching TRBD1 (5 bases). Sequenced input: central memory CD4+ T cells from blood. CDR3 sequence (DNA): TGTGCCAGCAGAACGGGACTCGTCTATGGCTACACCTTC. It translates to CASRTGLVYGYTF.